Listed below are T cell receptor beta chains from one sample, sequenced in a study of CD8 T cells in Susac syndrome. MiXCR, applied by TCRdb to the immunoSEQ multiplex PCR reads, yields one record per CDR3 protein. The table has approximately 150,000 distinct CDR3 sequences, around 95% seen once; the top ten hold 0.065% to 0.095%. The sample was CD4+ T cells from PBMCs. The origin of the receptors is a human donor with Susac syndrome. Both conserved end residues are part of each CDR3. The D gene is left open where the match is weak. Clone size is stated in some rows and not others, as once, few, many or a class when expanded.

v_call: TRBV5-4
clone_size: NA
j_call: TRBJ2-3
cdr3_length: 15
d_call: TRBD2
cdr3_aa: CASRPGLAESDTQYF

v_call: TRBV7-3
clone_size: NA
j_call: TRBJ2-3
cdr3_length: 16
d_call: NA
cdr3_aa: CASSLTGRGWTDTQYF

v_call: TRBV20-1
clone_size: NA
j_call: TRBJ2-2
cdr3_length: 15
d_call: TRBD1
cdr3_aa: CSAYPGQGVTGELFF

v_call: TRBV7-2
clone_size: NA
j_call: TRBJ1-5
cdr3_length: 16
d_call: NA
cdr3_aa: CASSSKDRAFNQPQHF

v_call: TRBV7-3
clone_size: NA
j_call: TRBJ2-3
cdr3_length: 16
d_call: TRBD2
cdr3_aa: CASTTGNAGGQNTQYF

v_call: TRBV12-3/TRBV12-4
clone_size: NA
j_call: TRBJ2-7
cdr3_length: 15
d_call: NA
cdr3_aa: CASSVPGALYYEQYF

v_call: TRBV25-1
clone_size: NA
j_call: TRBJ2-3
cdr3_length: 13
d_call: NA
cdr3_aa: CASSLGDLDTQYF

v_call: TRBV20-1
clone_size: NA
j_call: TRBJ2-3
cdr3_length: 14
d_call: TRBD2
cdr3_aa: CSATRGGGTDTQYF

v_call: TRBV28
clone_size: NA
j_call: TRBJ2-7
cdr3_length: 15
d_call: TRBD1
cdr3_aa: CASSAGQGIPYEQYF

v_call: TRBV9
clone_size: NA
j_call: TRBJ2-3
cdr3_length: 13
d_call: NA
cdr3_aa: CASSPRLTDTQYF

v_call: TRBV25-1
clone_size: NA
j_call: TRBJ2-1
cdr3_length: 14
d_call: NA
cdr3_aa: CASSEARKVWEQFF

v_call: TRBV18
clone_size: NA
j_call: TRBJ1-1
cdr3_length: 17
d_call: TRBD1
cdr3_aa: CASSRISGQGANRQAFF

v_call: TRBV29-1
clone_size: few
j_call: TRBJ2-7
cdr3_length: 13
d_call: NA
cdr3_aa: CSVSQVPPYEQYF

v_call: TRBV5-6
clone_size: NA
j_call: TRBJ1-1
cdr3_length: 14
d_call: NA
cdr3_aa: CASSRGWMNTEAFF

v_call: TRBV4-1
clone_size: NA
j_call: TRBJ2-2
cdr3_length: 15
d_call: NA
cdr3_aa: CASSQGMTNTGELFF

v_call: TRBV13
clone_size: NA
j_call: TRBJ1-3
cdr3_length: 13
d_call: NA
cdr3_aa: CASSPSAGNTIYF

v_call: TRBV3-1
clone_size: NA
j_call: TRBJ2-1
cdr3_length: 11
d_call: TRBD2
cdr3_aa: CASSQGAGEFF

v_call: TRBV18
clone_size: NA
j_call: TRBJ2-6
cdr3_length: 16
d_call: TRBD1
cdr3_aa: CASSPDRAGGANVLTF

v_call: TRBV6-2/TRBV6-3
clone_size: NA
j_call: TRBJ1-5
cdr3_length: 14
d_call: NA
cdr3_aa: CASINGGSNQPQHF

v_call: TRBV6-5
clone_size: once
j_call: TRBJ1-1
cdr3_length: 13
d_call: TRBD1
cdr3_aa: CASSDNTGGRAFF

v_call: TRBV29-1
clone_size: NA
j_call: TRBJ1-1
cdr3_length: 12
d_call: NA
cdr3_aa: CSVEDLGTEAFF

v_call: TRBV7-9
clone_size: NA
j_call: TRBJ2-3
cdr3_length: 15
d_call: NA
cdr3_aa: CASRLAAGATDTQYF

v_call: TRBV11-2
clone_size: NA
j_call: TRBJ2-1
cdr3_length: 12
d_call: NA
cdr3_aa: CASSFGQGLLFF

v_call: TRBV20-1
clone_size: NA
j_call: TRBJ1-5
cdr3_length: 13
d_call: NA
cdr3_aa: CSARDAGVGPQHF

v_call: TRBV6-5
clone_size: once
j_call: TRBJ2-7
cdr3_length: 14
d_call: TRBD1
cdr3_aa: CASKKGTGVYEQYF

v_call: TRBV7-8
clone_size: few
j_call: TRBJ2-5
cdr3_length: 15
d_call: NA
cdr3_aa: CASSLALGSQETQYF

v_call: TRBV20-1
clone_size: NA
j_call: TRBJ2-1
cdr3_length: 16
d_call: TRBD2
cdr3_aa: CSARMGGSRSYNEQFF

v_call: TRBV4-2
clone_size: NA
j_call: TRBJ2-1
cdr3_length: 16
d_call: TRBD2
cdr3_aa: CASSQELAGAYNEQFF

v_call: TRBV21-1
clone_size: NA
j_call: TRBJ2-4
cdr3_length: 12
d_call: NA
cdr3_aa: CASSNWECFQYF

v_call: TRBV2
clone_size: NA
j_call: TRBJ1-1
cdr3_length: 14
d_call: TRBD1
cdr3_aa: CASSRQGAGTEAFF

v_call: TRBV5-1
clone_size: NA
j_call: TRBJ2-7
cdr3_length: 14
d_call: NA
cdr3_aa: CASSPGHGSYEQYF

v_call: TRBV20-1
clone_size: few
j_call: TRBJ1-1
cdr3_length: 11
d_call: NA
cdr3_aa: CSAKMNTEAFF

v_call: TRBV4-1
clone_size: NA
j_call: TRBJ1-4
cdr3_length: 17
d_call: NA
cdr3_aa: CASSQAPTLGANEKLFF

v_call: TRBV6-1
clone_size: NA
j_call: TRBJ2-7
cdr3_length: 15
d_call: TRBD2
cdr3_aa: CASSRVISAGGEQYF

v_call: TRBV9
clone_size: NA
j_call: TRBJ2-1
cdr3_length: 12
d_call: NA
cdr3_aa: CASSVAGNEQFF

v_call: TRBV3-1
clone_size: NA
j_call: TRBJ2-7
cdr3_length: 16
d_call: TRBD2
cdr3_aa: CASSQVISVGGGEQYF

v_call: TRBV20-1
clone_size: once
j_call: TRBJ1-5
cdr3_length: 14
d_call: NA
cdr3_aa: CSARDFSAGQPQHF

v_call: TRBV9
clone_size: NA
j_call: TRBJ2-5
cdr3_length: 13
d_call: NA
cdr3_aa: CASSYPNQETQYF

v_call: TRBV15
clone_size: NA
j_call: TRBJ1-1
cdr3_length: 13
d_call: NA
cdr3_aa: CATSRERNTEAFF

v_call: TRBV20-1
clone_size: NA
j_call: TRBJ2-3
cdr3_length: 12
d_call: NA
cdr3_aa: CSPRQGGDTQYF